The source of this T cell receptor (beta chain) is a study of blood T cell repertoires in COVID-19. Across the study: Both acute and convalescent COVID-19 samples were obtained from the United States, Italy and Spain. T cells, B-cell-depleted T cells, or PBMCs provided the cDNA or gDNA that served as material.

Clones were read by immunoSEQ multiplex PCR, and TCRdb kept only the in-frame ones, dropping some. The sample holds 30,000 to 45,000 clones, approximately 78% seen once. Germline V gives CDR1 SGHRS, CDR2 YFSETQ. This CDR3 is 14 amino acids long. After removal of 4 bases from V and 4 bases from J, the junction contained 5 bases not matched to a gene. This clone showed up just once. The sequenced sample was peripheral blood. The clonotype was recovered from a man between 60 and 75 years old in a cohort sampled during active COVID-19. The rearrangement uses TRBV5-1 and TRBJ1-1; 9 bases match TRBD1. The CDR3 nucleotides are TGCGCCAGCAGCCCTACAGGGGGCGGCACTGAAGCTTTCTTT. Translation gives CASSPTGGGTEAFF. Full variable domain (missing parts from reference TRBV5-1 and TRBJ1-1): KAGVTQTPRYLIKTRGQQVTLSCSPISGHRSVSWYQQTPGQGLQFLFEYFSETQRNKGNFPGRFSGRQFSNSRSEMNVSTLELGDSALYLCASSPTGGGTEAFFGQGTRLTVV.